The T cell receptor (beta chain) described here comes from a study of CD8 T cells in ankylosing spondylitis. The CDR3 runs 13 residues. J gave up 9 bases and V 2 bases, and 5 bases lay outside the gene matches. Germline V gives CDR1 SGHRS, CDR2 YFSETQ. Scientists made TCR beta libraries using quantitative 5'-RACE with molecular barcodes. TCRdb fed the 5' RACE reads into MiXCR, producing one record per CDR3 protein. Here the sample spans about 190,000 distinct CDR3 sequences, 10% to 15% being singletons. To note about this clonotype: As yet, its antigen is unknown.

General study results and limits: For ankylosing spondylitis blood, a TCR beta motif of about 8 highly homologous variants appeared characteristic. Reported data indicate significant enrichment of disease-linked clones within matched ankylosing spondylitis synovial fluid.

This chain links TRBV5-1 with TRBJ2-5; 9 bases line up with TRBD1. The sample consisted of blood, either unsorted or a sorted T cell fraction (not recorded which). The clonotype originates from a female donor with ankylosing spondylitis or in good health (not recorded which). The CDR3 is CASSFRQGDAQYF. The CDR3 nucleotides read TGCGCCAGCAGCTTCCGACAGGGGGACGCCCAGTACTTC.